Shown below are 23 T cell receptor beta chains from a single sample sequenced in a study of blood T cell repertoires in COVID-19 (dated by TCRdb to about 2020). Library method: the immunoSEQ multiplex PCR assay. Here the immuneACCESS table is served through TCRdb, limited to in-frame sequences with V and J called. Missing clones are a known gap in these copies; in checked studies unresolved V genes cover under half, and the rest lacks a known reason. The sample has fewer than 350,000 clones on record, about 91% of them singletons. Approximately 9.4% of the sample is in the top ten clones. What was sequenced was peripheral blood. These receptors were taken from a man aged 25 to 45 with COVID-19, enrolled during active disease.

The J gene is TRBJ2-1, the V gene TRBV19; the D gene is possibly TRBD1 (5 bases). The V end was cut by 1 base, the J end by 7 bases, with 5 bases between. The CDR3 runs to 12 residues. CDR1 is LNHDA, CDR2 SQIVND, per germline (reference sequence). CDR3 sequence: CASSIAGNEQFF. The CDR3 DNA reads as TGTGCCAGTAGTATAGCAGGGAATGAGCAGTTCTTC.

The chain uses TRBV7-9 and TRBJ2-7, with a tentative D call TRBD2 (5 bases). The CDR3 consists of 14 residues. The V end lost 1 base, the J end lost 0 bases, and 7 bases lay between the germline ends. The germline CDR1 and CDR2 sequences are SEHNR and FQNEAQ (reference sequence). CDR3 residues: CASSLVGNSYEQYF. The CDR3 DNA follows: TGTGCCAGCAGCTTAGTCGGGAACTCCTACGAGCAGTACTTC. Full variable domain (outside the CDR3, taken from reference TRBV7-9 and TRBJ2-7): DTGVSQNPRHKITKRGQNVTFRCDPISEHNRLYWYRQTLGQGPEFLTYFQNEAQLEKSRLLSDRFSAERPKGSFSTLEIQRTEQGDSAMYLCASSLVGNSYEQYFGPGTRLTVT.

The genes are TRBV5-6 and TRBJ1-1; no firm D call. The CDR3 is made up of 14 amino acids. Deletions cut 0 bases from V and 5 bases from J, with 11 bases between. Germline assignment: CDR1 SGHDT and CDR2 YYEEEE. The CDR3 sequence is CASSLAGRWTEAFF. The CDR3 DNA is TGTGCCAGCAGCTTGGCCGGCAGGTGGACTGAAGCTTTCTTT.

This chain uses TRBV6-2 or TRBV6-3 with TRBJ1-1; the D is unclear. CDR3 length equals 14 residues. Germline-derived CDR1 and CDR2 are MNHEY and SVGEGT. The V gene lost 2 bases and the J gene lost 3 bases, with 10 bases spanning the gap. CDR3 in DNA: TGTGCCAGCAGTTACCGATTGGGCTACACTGAAGCTTTCTTT. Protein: CASSYRLGYTEAFF.

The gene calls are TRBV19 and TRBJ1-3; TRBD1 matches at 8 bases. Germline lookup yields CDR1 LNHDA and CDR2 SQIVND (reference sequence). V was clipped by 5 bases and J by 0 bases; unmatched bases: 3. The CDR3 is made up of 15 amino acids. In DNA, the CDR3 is TGTGCCAGTAGTCGGACAGGGAACTCTGGAAACACCATATATTTT. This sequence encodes CASSRTGNSGNTIYF.

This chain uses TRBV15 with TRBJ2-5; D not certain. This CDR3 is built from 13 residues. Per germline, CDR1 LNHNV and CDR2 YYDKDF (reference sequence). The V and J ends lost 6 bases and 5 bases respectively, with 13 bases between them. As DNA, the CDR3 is TGTGCCACCAGTCGATACTTCGGGGAGACCCAGTACTTC. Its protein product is CATSRYFGETQYF.

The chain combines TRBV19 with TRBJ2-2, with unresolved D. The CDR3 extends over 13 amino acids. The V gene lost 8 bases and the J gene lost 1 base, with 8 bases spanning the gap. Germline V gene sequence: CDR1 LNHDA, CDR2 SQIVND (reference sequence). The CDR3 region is CASSEWNTGELFF. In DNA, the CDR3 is TGTGCCAGTTCCGAGTGGAACACCGGGGAGCTGTTTTTT.

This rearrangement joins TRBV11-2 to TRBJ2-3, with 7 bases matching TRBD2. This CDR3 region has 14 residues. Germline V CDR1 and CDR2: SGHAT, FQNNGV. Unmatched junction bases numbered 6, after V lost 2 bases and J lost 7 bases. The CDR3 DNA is TGTGCCAGCAGCTTAATCGCTAGCGGTAATACGCAGTATTTT. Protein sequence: CASSLIASGNTQYF.

DNA of the CDR3: TGTGCCTGGAGCCTAAGGGAGGTCGGGGAGCTGTTTTTT. The encoded protein is CAWSLREVGELFF. This rearrangement joins TRBV30 to TRBJ2-2, with D maybe TRBD2 (6 bases). Germline V CDR1 and CDR2: GTSNPN, SVGIG (reference sequence). V lost 3 bases to trimming and J lost 7 bases, with 12 bases between them. The CDR3 sequence is 13 residues long.

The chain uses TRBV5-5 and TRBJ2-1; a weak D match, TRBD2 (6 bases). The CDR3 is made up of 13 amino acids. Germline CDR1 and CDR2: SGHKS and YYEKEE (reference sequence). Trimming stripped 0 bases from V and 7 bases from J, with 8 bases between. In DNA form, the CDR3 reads TGTGCCAGCAGCTTGGTAGGGACTAATGAGCAGTTCTTC. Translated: CASSLVGTNEQFF. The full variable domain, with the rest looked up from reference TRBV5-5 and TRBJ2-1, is DAGVTQSPTHLIKTRGQQVTLRCSPISGHKSVSWYQQVLGQGPQFIFQYYEKEERGRGNFPDRFSARQFPNYSSELNVNALLLGDSALYLCASSLVGTNEQFFGPGTRLTVL.

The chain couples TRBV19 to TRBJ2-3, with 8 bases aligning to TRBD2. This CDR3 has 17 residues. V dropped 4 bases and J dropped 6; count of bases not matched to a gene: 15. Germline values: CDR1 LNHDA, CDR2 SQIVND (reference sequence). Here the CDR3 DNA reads TGTGCCAGTAGTAGGTCGGGTAGCGGGATTCGTGGGGATACGCAGTATTTT. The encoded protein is CASSRSGSGIRGDTQYF.

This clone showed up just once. CDR3 protein: CASSPPSRTNTEAFF. The CDR3 DNA reads as TGTGCCAGCTCACCACCGTCCAGAACGAACACTGAAGCTTTCTTT. The J gene is TRBJ1-1, the V gene TRBV18, with D uncertain. Germline CDR1 reads KGHSH; CDR2 reads LQKENI. V gave up 0 bases and J gave up 1 base, with 9 bases separating them. CDR3 length: 15 amino acids.

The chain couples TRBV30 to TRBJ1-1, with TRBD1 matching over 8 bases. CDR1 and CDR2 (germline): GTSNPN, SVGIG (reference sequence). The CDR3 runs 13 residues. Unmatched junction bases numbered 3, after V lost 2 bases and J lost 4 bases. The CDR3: CAWSRTGRTEAFF. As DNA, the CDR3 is TGTGCCTGGAGTCGGACAGGGCGCACTGAAGCTTTCTTT.

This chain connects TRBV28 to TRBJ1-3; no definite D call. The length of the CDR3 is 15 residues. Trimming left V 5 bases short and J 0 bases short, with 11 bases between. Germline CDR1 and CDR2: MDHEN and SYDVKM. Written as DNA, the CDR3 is TGTGCCAGCAGTGCCCAGGTTAACTCTGGAAACACCATATATTTT. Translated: CASSAQVNSGNTIYF. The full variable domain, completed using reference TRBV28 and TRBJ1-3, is DVKVTQSSRYLVKRTGEKVFLECVQDMDHENMFWYRQDPGLGLRLIYFSYDVKMKEKGDIPEGYSVSREKKERFSLILESASTNQTSMYLCASSAQVNSGNTIYFGEGSWLTVV.

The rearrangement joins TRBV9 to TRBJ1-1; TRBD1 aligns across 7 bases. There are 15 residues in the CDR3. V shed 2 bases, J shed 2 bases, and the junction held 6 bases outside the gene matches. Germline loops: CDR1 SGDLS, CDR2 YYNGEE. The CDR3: CASSVTGTTNTEAFF. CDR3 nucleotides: TGTGCCAGCAGCGTGACAGGGACCACCAACACTGAAGCTTTCTTT.

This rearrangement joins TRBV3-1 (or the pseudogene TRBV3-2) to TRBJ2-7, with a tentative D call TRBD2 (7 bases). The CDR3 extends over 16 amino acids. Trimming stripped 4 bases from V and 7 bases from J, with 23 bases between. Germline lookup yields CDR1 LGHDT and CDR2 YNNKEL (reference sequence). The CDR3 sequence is CASSPNRAGAQGEQYF. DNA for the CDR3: TGTGCCAGCAGCCCCAACAGGGCGGGGGCTCAAGGAGAGCAGTACTTC.

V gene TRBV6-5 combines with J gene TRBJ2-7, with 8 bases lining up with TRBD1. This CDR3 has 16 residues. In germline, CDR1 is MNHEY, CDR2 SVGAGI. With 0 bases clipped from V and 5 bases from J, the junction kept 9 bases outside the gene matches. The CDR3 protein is CASSYSRAGGGHEQYF. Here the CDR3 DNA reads TGTGCCAGCAGTTACTCGAGAGCAGGGGGCGGCCACGAGCAGTACTTC.

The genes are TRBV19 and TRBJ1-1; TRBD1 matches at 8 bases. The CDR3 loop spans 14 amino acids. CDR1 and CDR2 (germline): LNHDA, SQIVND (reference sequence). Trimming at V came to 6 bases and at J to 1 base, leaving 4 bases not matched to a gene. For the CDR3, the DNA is TGTGCCAGTAGAGACAGGGGCGGGAACACTGAAGCTTTCTTT. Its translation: CASRDRGGNTEAFF.

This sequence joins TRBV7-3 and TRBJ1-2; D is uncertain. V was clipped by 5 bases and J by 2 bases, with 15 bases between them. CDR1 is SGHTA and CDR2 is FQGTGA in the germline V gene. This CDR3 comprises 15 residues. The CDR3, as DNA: TGTGCCAGCAGCCCCTACGGAGGGTTGAACTATGGCTACACCTTC. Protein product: CASSPYGGLNYGYTF.

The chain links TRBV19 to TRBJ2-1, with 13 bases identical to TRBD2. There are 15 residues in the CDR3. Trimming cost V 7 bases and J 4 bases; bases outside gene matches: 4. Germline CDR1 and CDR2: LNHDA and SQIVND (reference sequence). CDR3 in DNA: TGTGCCAGTAAGACTAGCGGGGGGTTGTACAATGAGCAGTTCTTC. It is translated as CASKTSGGLYNEQFF.

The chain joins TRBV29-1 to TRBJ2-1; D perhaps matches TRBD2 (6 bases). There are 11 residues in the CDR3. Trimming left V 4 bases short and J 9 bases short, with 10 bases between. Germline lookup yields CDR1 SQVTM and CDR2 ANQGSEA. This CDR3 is CSVVRGIEQFF. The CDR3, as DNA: TGCAGCGTTGTACGGGGGATTGAGCAGTTCTTC.

Written as DNA, the CDR3 is TGTGCCAGCAGTAGGAGTGAGAAGGTCAATGAGCAGTTCTTC. This translates into CASSRSEKVNEQFF. The V call is TRBV6-6, the J call TRBJ2-1; D is unclear. The V end lost 5 bases, the J end lost 6 bases, and 14 bases lay between the germline ends. CDR3 length: 14 amino acids. The germline V gene has CDR1 MNHNY and CDR2 SVGAGI (reference sequence).

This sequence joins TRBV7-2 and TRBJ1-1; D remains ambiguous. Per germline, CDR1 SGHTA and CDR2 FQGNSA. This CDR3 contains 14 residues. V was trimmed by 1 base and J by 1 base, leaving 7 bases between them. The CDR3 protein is CASSLVRGNTEAFF. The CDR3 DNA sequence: TGTGCCAGCAGCTTAGTTCGGGGGAACACTGAAGCTTTCTTT.